The clone carrying this T cell receptor beta chain was detected only a few times. Its antigen is still unknown. This entry is derived from a study of cytomegalovirus exposure and HLA in healthy donors. Study-wide findings and caveats: The authors later found TCR association rates varying by HLA locus, with DRB1 most and HLA-C fewest. Association of a missense DCLRE1C variant with TCR beta V- and J-gene trimming was reported in a later analysis. Some TCR beta chains (about 170 of them) were listed as cytomegalovirus-associated. Immune exposure was documented only through CMV serostatus.

This PCR relied on a set of 60 Vbeta primers and 13 Jbeta primers. TCRdb's table, derived via immunoSEQ multiplex PCR, lists solely in-frame clones and lacks some. The sample comprises 40,000 to 55,000 clones, around three quarters of which are singletons, and roughly 8% rests with the top ten. The CDR3 loop spans 14 amino acids. V lost 0 bases and J 0 bases, leaving 6 bases between the germline ends. Per germline, CDR1 SGHRS and CDR2 YFSETQ. This chain connects TRBV5-1 to TRBJ1-1; D is undetermined. The receptor's source is a man between 25 and 39 years old in good health and CMV-seropositive. Material for sequencing was PBMCs. The CDR3 sequence: CASSLESVNTEAFF. CDR3 nucleotides: TGCGCCAGCAGCTTGGAGTCGGTGAACACTGAAGCTTTCTTT. Full variable domain (remainder filled in from reference TRBV5-1 and TRBJ1-1): KAGVTQTPRYLIKTRGQQVTLSCSPISGHRSVSWYQQTPGQGLQFLFEYFSETQRNKGNFPGRFSGRQFSNSRSEMNVSTLELGDSALYLCASSLESVNTEAFFGQGTRLTVV.